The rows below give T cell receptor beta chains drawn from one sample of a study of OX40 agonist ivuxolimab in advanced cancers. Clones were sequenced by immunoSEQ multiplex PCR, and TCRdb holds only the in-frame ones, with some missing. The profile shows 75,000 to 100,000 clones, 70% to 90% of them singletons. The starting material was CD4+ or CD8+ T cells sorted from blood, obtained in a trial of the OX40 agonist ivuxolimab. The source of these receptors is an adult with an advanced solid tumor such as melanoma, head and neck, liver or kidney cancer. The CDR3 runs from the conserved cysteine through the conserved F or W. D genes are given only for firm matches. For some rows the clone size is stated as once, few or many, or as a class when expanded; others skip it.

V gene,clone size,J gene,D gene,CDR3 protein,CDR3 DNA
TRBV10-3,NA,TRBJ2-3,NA,CAISEYLGTDTQYF,TGTGCCATCAGTGAGTACCTAGGGACAGATACGCAGTATTTT
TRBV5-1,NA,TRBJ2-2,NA,CASSRRGASTGELFF,TGCGCCAGCAGCAGAAGGGGGGCAAGCACCGGGGAGCTGTTTTTT
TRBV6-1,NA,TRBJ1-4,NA,CASSLAGANEKLFF,TGTGCCAGCAGCCTCGCTGGGGCTAATGAAAAACTGTTTTTT
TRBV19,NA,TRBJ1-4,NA,CASSTYTATNEKLFF,TGTGCCAGTAGTACGTACACCGCAACTAATGAAAAACTGTTTTTT
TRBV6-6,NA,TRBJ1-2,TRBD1,CASRPPGTGVYGYTF,TGTGCCAGCAGGCCTCCCGGGACAGGGGTCTATGGCTACACCTTC
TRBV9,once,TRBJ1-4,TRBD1,CASSGSPGQTLNEKLFF,TGTGCCAGCAGCGGGTCCCCGGGACAGACTCTTAATGAAAAACTGTTTTTT
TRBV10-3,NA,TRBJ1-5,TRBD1,CAISEGQGINQPQHF,TGTGCCATCAGTGAGGGACAGGGGATAAATCAGCCCCAGCATTTT
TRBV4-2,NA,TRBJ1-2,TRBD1,CASSHQSLGTGANYGYTF,TGTGCCAGCAGCCACCAGAGCCTGGGGACAGGGGCCAACTATGGCTACACCTTC
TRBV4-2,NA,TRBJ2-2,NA,CASSQGGVNTGELFF,TGTGCCAGCAGCCAAGGGGGGGTGAACACCGGGGAGCTGTTTTTT
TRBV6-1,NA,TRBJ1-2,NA,CASNSGGGYGYTF,TGTGCCAGCAATTCTGGGGGGGGCTATGGCTACACCTTC
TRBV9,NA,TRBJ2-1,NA,CASSLSGYSYNEQFF,TGTGCCAGCAGCTTAAGCGGGTACTCCTACAATGAGCAGTTCTTC
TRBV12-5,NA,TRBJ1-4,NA,CASGQFTTVPNEKLFF,TGTGCTAGTGGCCAGTTTACAACGGTTCCTAATGAAAAACTGTTTTTT
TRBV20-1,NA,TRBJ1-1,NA,CSATRVTGAFF,TGCAGTGCTACCAGGGTGACTGGAGCTTTCTTT
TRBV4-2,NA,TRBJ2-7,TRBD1,CASSFQTGQGLDYEQYF,TGTGCCAGCAGCTTCCAAACCGGACAGGGCTTGGATTACGAGCAGTACTTC
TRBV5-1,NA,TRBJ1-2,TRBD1,CASSSNRGDGYTF,TGCGCCAGCAGCTCAAACAGGGGCGATGGCTACACCTTC
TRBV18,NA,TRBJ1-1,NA,CASSTERDRVGTEAFF,TGTGCCAGCTCAACGGAGCGGGACCGAGTGGGCACTGAAGCTTTCTTT
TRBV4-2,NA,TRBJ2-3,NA,CASSPGLEGDTQYF,TGTGCCAGCAGCCCTGGGCTAGAGGGGGATACGCAGTATTTT
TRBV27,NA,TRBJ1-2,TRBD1,CASSPTGTVGYTF,TGTGCCAGCAGTCCAACCGGGACAGTTGGCTACACCTTC
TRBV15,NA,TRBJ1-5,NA,CATSRDGGRRDNQPQHF,TGTGCCACCAGCAGAGACGGGGGCAGGCGGGACAATCAGCCCCAGCATTTT
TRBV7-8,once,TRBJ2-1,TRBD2,CASSTGLAGGVGEQFF,TGTGCCAGCAGTACGGGACTAGCGGGGGGTGTTGGTGAGCAGTTCTTC
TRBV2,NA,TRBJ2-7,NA,CASSEGGAGAGYEQYF,TGTGCCAGCAGTGAAGGCGGGGCAGGAGCCGGCTACGAGCAGTACTTC